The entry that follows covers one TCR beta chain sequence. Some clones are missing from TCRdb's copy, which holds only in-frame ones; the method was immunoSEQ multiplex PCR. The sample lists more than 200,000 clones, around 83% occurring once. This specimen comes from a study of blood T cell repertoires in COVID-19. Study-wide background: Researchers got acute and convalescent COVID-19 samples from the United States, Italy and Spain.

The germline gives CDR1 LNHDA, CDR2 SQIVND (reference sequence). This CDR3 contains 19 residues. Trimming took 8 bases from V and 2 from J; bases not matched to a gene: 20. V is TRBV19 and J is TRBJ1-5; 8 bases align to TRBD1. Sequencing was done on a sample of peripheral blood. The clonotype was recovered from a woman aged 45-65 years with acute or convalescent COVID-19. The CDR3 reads CASLSSTGAGGFGNQPQHF. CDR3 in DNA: TGTGCCAGTCTCTCCTCGACAGGGGCCGGGGGATTTGGCAATCAGCCCCAGCATTTT. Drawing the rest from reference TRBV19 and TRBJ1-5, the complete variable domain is DGGITQSPKYLFRKEGQNVTLSCEQNLNHDAMYWYRQDPGQGLRLIYYSQIVNDFQKGDIAEGYSVSREKKESFPLTVTSAQKNPTAFYLCASLSSTGAGGFGNQPQHFGDGTRLSIL.